This T cell receptor (beta chain) was sequenced during a study of OX40 agonist ivuxolimab in advanced cancers. Study details: Ivuxolimab was delivered to patients intravenously every 2 weeks at doses spanning 0.01 to 10 mg/kg.

Here immunoSEQ multiplex PCR was the method, and the copy in TCRdb shows in-frame clones only, minus some. In the table there are about 40,000 clones, around 87% of which are singletons. There are 16 residues in the CDR3. Trimming cost V 7 bases and J 2 bases, with 20 bases left between them. Germline values: CDR1 SGHRS, CDR2 YFSETQ. V usage is TRBV5-1 and J usage is TRBJ2-3; no clear D gene. The sequence was collected from an adult with an advanced solid tumor such as melanoma, head and neck, liver or kidney cancer. The sample here was CD4+ or CD8+ T cells sorted from blood, taken in a trial of the OX40 agonist ivuxolimab. The DNA of the CDR3 is TGCGCCAGCTCGCCCCTACGTCGACGGCTCACAGATACGCAGTATTTT. Amino acid sequence: CASSPLRRRLTDTQYF.